These 28 T cell receptor beta chains share one sample of origin, sequenced in a study of blood T cells in healthy people across ages (dated by TCRdb to 2013 to 2016). The receptor library was made with 5' RACE. For sequencing, an Illumina HiSeq 2500 was employed. A second PCR of roughly 7 to 11 cycles was run with a J-beta primer mix and a sample-barcoded 5' primer. TCRdb reworked the public reads: Q25 trimming with fastp, MiXCR clone assembly, productive beta chains retained. Rows matching on CDR3 protein sequence are summarized as one entry with the most common DNA and genes. The sample records about a million distinct CDR3 sequences, approximately 38% of which are singletons. Around 13% of the sample lies in the top ten. Material: blood. These receptors originate from a man between 18 and 29 years old in good health.

This sequence joins TRBV5-1 and TRBJ1-2; the match to TRBD1 covers 7 bases. The CDR3 consists of 17 residues. CDR1 SGHRS and CDR2 YFSETQ come from the germline V gene. V gave up 0 bases and J gave up 2 bases; unmatched junction bases: 10. CDR3 sequence reads: CASSLAPSGGGNYGYTF. The CDR3 DNA reads TGCGCCAGCAGCTTGGCCCCGTCAGGGGGGGGCAACTATGGCTACACCTTC.

For this clonotype: At one end, the junction sequence differs from germline, possibly due to a read error. The V call is TRBV5-1, the J call TRBJ2-1, with D tentatively TRBD1 or TRBD2 (5 bases each). The CDR3 consists of 17 residues. Germline CDR1 SGHRS, CDR2 YFSETQ. The CDR3 sequence: CASSLTGSRGANNGQFF. In nucleotides, the CDR3 is TGCGCCAGCAGCTTGACGGGGTCCCGTGGGGCTAACAATGGGCAGTTCTTC.

This clonotype was seen only a few times. The chain recombines TRBV9 with TRBJ1-2; D possibly corresponds to TRBD1 (5 bases). The CDR3 runs 16 residues. Germline CDR1 is SGDLS and CDR2 is YYNGEE. Trimming removed 0 bases at V and 0 bases at J, with 12 bases between. The CDR3 DNA reads as TGTGCCAGCAGCGTAGCCTCCGGGACCCCTAACTATGGCTACACCTTC. It codes for CASSVASGTPNYGYTF.

The chain is built from TRBV4-2 and TRBJ1-6; maybe TRBD1 (5 bases). V lost 0 bases and J 14 bases, leaving 23 bases between the germline ends. CDR3 length: 17 residues. Germline V gene lookup returns CDR1 LGHNA and CDR2 YNFKEQ. The CDR3 coding sequence is TGTGCCAGCAGCCAAGATTTCGTGGGGACTGCCTTAAAGTCCCTCCACTTT. Translated, it gives CASSQDFVGTALKSLHF.

The chain combines TRBV20-1 with TRBJ2-3, with D possibly matching TRBD1 (5 bases). This CDR3 has 14 residues. The V and J ends lost 0 bases and 0 bases respectively, with 7 bases between them. The germline gives CDR1 DFQATT, CDR2 SNEGSKA (reference sequence). The CDR3 region has the DNA TGCAGTGCTAGAGATGGGGCTAGCACAGATACGCAGTATTTT. Protein: CSARDGASTDTQYF.

This chain links TRBV10-3 with TRBJ1-5; D perhaps matches TRBD1 (5 bases). The CDR3 length is 17 residues. Germline V gene lookup returns CDR1 ENHRY and CDR2 SYGVKD. The germline V and J ends were trimmed by 2 bases and 1 base, with 15 bases remaining between them. CDR3 amino acids: CAISERGGAGSNQPQHF. CDR3 coding DNA: TGTGCCATCAGTGAGCGGGGAGGGGCGGGGAGCAATCAGCCCCAGCATTTT.

The rearrangement uses TRBV3-1 and TRBJ2-2; D is unclear. Germline CDR1 LGHDT, CDR2 YNNKEL (reference sequence). Trimming took off 1 base at V and 6 bases at J, with 6 bases between the two ends. The CDR3 is 13 residues long. The CDR3 DNA follows: TGTGCCAGCAGCCAAGGTTCTGCCGGGGAGCTGTTTTTT. This codes for CASSQGSAGELFF.

A few counts support this clonotype. The chain is built from TRBV5-1 and TRBJ1-2; no clear D. This CDR3 region has 14 residues. Germline values: CDR1 SGHRS, CDR2 YFSETQ. V was pared by 4 bases and J by 3 bases, with 13 bases between. DNA for the CDR3: TGCGCCAGCAGCCTGGGAGGACCCTACTATGGCTACACCTTC. It codes for CASSLGGPYYGYTF.

The chain employs TRBV12-3 or TRBV12-4 and TRBJ2-1; TRBD1 is a possible D gene (6 bases). V lost 5 bases to trimming and J lost 2 bases, with 13 bases between them. This CDR3 comprises 15 residues. The CDR3 loop is CASSPGTYTYNEQFF. CDR3 DNA sequence: TGTGCCAGCAGTCCCGGGACATATACCTACAATGAGCAGTTCTTC.

The chain joins TRBV5-6 to TRBJ2-1; D might be TRBD1 or TRBD2, each matching 5 bases. The CDR3 covers 15 residues. Per germline, CDR1 SGHDT and CDR2 YYEEEE. Trimming took off 4 bases at V and 2 bases at J, with 13 bases between the two ends. CDR3 sequence reads: CASSPHGTPYNEQFF. The CDR3 nucleotides read TGTGCCAGCAGCCCTCACGGGACCCCCTACAATGAGCAGTTCTTC. The variable domain in full, completed from reference TRBV5-6 and TRBJ2-1, reads DAGVTQSPTHLIKTRGQQVTLRCSPKSGHDTVSWYQQALGQGPQFIFQYYEEEERQRGNFPDRFSGHQFPNYSSELNVNALLLGDSALYLCASSPHGTPYNEQFFGPGTRLTVL.

This clonotype was found a few times. The genes are TRBV7-2 and TRBJ2-5, with 10 bases fitting TRBD1. The CDR3 consists of 14 residues. Losses at the gene ends were 7 bases for V and 5 bases for J; bases not matched to a gene: 7. In germline, CDR1 is SGHTA, CDR2 FQGNSA. The CDR3 DNA is TGTGCCAGCAACGGACAGGGGGGTTTGGAGACCCAGTACTTC. It encodes CASNGQGGLETQYF.

V and J are TRBV6-5 and TRBJ2-5, with 9 nucleotides matching TRBD1. The CDR3 totals 14 residues. V shed 7 bases, J shed 3 bases, and the junction held 6 bases outside the gene matches. In germline, CDR1 is MNHEY, CDR2 SVGAGI. CDR3 amino acids: CASKETGGEETQYF. The CDR3 coding sequence is TGTGCCAGCAAAGAGACAGGGGGGGAAGAGACCCAGTACTTC.

This clonotype was detected a few times. The V and J genes are TRBV20-1 and TRBJ2-7, with D perhaps matching TRBD1 or TRBD2 (5 bases each). The CDR3 consists of 13 residues. Trimming pared 0 bases from V and 3 bases from J, leaving 9 bases between. Germline CDR1 reads DFQATT; CDR2 reads SNEGSKA (reference sequence). The CDR3, as DNA: TGCAGTGCTAGAGAGGGACCCTACTACGAGCAGTACTTC. Protein: CSAREGPYYEQYF.

This clonotype was counted once. The genes are TRBV15 and TRBJ1-1; no firm D call. The CDR3 loop spans 12 amino acids. Germline V CDR1 and CDR2: LNHNV, YYDKDF (reference sequence). V lost 3 bases to trimming and J lost 1 base, with 3 bases between them. This CDR3 reads CATSSWNTEAFF. The CDR3 nucleotides are TGTGCCACCAGCAGTTGGAACACTGAAGCTTTCTTT.

The chain uses TRBV5-4 and TRBJ2-3; 8 bases agree with TRBD2. CDR3 length: 16 residues. Germline V gives CDR1 SGHNT, CDR2 YYREEE (reference sequence). J was trimmed by 6 bases and V by 4 bases; bases with no gene match: 13. The CDR3 coding sequence is TGTGCCAGCAGCATTGAACGGGGGGGCCTTGCCGATACGCAGTATTTT. Protein sequence: CASSIERGGLADTQYF. Filled out from reference TRBV5-4 and TRBJ2-3, the complete variable domain reads ETGVTQSPTHLIKTRGQQVTLRCSSQSGHNTVSWYQQALGQGPQFIFQYYREEENGRGNFPPRFSGLQFPNYSSELNVNALELDDSALYLCASSIERGGLADTQYFGPGTRLTVL.

The rearrangement uses TRBV18 and TRBJ2-1; tentative D call: TRBD1 (6 bases). Trimming cost V 3 bases and J 7 bases, with 19 bases left between them. CDR3 length: 16 amino acids. In germline, CDR1 is KGHSH, CDR2 LQKENI. CDR3 sequence reads: CASSPTWGPKINEQFF. Here the CDR3 DNA reads TGTGCCAGCTCACCCACCTGGGGGCCGAAAATAAATGAGCAGTTCTTC. Using reference TRBV18 and TRBJ2-1 for the parts outside the CDR3, the full variable domain is NAGVMQNPRHLVRRRGQEARLRCSPMKGHSHVYWYRQLPEEGLKFMVYLQKENIIDESGMPKERFSAEFPKEGPSILRIQQVVRGDSAAYFCASSPTWGPKINEQFFGPGTRLTVL.

With respect to this clonotype: A much larger clone lies one base from this, so it may be a read error. The V and J genes are TRBV12-3 or TRBV12-4 and TRBJ2-7; no firm D call. The CDR3 covers 13 residues. The V end lost 6 bases, the J end lost 6 bases, and 15 bases lay between the germline ends. The CDR3 nucleotides are TGTGCCAGCAGACGAACTCCGACCTGCGAGCAGTACTTC. Translation: CASRRTPTCEQYF.

V usage is TRBV6-5 and J usage is TRBJ1-1; D might be TRBD1 (5 bases). V lost 5 bases to trimming and J lost 4 bases, with 14 bases between them. From germline, CDR1 is MNHEY and CDR2 SVGAGI. The CDR3 contains 14 residues. The CDR3 coding sequence is TGTGCCAGCAGTGCCACAACTGGGGGCACTGAAGCTTTCTTT. Translating gives CASSATTGGTEAFF.

V and J are TRBV4-2 and TRBJ2-5, with D possibly TRBD2 on 5 matching bases. The CDR3 consists of 16 residues. Germline V CDR1 and CDR2: LGHNA, YNFKEQ. V lost 2 bases, J lost 1 base, and 14 bases lay in between. The CDR3 spells CASSQRGADSQETQYF. The CDR3 nucleotides are TGTGCCAGCAGCCAACGGGGTGCAGACTCCCAAGAGACCCAGTACTTC.

This clonotype appeared many times. The V call is TRBV12-3 or TRBV12-4, the J call TRBJ2-1; D is unclear. V lost 5 bases and J lost 6, with 11 bases in between. The CDR3 is 13 residues long. This CDR3 reads CASSVVDSNEQFF. CDR3 in DNA: TGTGCCAGCAGTGTAGTTGATTCCAATGAGCAGTTCTTC.

This chain uses TRBV4-1 with TRBJ2-1; no clear D. The CDR3 loop spans 16 amino acids. Trimming removed 4 bases from V and 6 bases from J, with 19 bases in between. Germline-derived CDR1 and CDR2 are MGHRA and YSYEKL. CDR3 amino acids: CASSPTRGIRVNEQFF. The CDR3 DNA reads as TGCGCCAGCAGCCCCACACGTGGGATTAGGGTCAATGAGCAGTTCTTC.

The CDR3 DNA sequence: TGCAGCGTTGAAGATTCGGCAGGGTGGGGCTATGGCTACACCTTC. As protein: CSVEDSAGWGYGYTF. The chain recombines TRBV29-1 with TRBJ1-2; tentative D call: TRBD1 (5 bases). Looked up from germline, CDR1 is SQVTM and CDR2 is ANQGSEA. This CDR3 contains 15 residues. The V gene lost 0 bases and the J gene lost 4 bases, with 15 bases spanning the gap.

The chain employs TRBV6-2 or TRBV6-3 and TRBJ1-1; D ambiguous. V lost 6 bases and J lost 4, with 9 bases in between. Germline V gene sequence: CDR1 MNHEY, CDR2 SVGEGT. This CDR3 region has 12 residues. Here the CDR3 reads CASRNTATEAFF. The CDR3 DNA sequence: TGTGCCAGCAGAAATACAGCCACTGAAGCTTTCTTT.

This clonotype was detected a few times. V and J are TRBV11-1 and TRBJ2-7; D is uncertain. Trimming took 2 bases from V and 4 from J, leaving 15 bases between them. Germline CDR1 SGHAT, CDR2 FQDESV (reference sequence). The CDR3 sequence is 15 residues long. The CDR3 DNA is TGTGCCAGCAGCTTAAGGTCGACACCGGATTACGAGCAGTACTTC. Protein sequence: CASSLRSTPDYEQYF. The complete variable domain, with remaining parts taken from reference TRBV11-1 and TRBJ2-7, reads EAEVAQSPRYKITEKSQAVAFWCDPISGHATLYWYRQILGQGPELLVQFQDESVVDDSQLPKDRFSAERLKGVDSTLKIQPAELGDSAMYLCASSLRSTPDYEQYFGPGTRLTVT.

V and J are TRBV13 and TRBJ1-2; a weak D match, TRBD1 (5 bases). There are 15 residues in the CDR3. Trimming removed 4 bases at V and 2 bases at J, with 14 bases between. CDR1 is PRHDT, CDR2 FYEKMQ, per germline (reference sequence). In nucleotides, the CDR3 is TGTGCCAGCAGCTGGACCCTACAGGAAAACTATGGCTACACCTTC. Its protein is CASSWTLQENYGYTF. The entire variable domain, with the rest obtained from reference TRBV13 and TRBJ1-2, is as follows: AAGVIQSPRHLIKEKRETATLKCYPIPRHDTVYWYQQGPGQDPQFLISFYEKMQSDKGSIPDRFSAQQFSDYHSELNMSSLELGDSALYFCASSWTLQENYGYTFGSGTRLTVV.

This chain uses TRBV6-1 with TRBJ1-2; D remains ambiguous. Per germline, CDR1 MNHNS and CDR2 SASEGT. V was clipped by 11 bases and J by 4 bases, with 14 bases between them. CDR3 length: 12 amino acids. CDR3: CAGRLAIYGYTF. The CDR3 region has the DNA TGTGCCGGACGGCTGGCGATCTATGGCTACACCTTC.

The gene calls are TRBV7-8 and TRBJ2-1; D is unclear. CDR3 size: 13 residues. Trimming shortened V by 5 bases and J by 6 bases, and 11 bases separated the two germline ends. Looked up from germline, CDR1 is SGHVS and CDR2 is FQNEAQ. The CDR3 nucleotides read TGTGCCAGCAGCGTAGGATCCGTCAATGAGCAGTTCTTC. This sequence encodes CASSVGSVNEQFF. Full variable domain (remainder filled in from reference TRBV7-8 and TRBJ2-1): GAGVSQSPRYKVAKRGQDVALRCDPISGHVSLFWYQQALGQGPEFLTYFQNEAQLDKSGLPSDRFFAERPEGSVSTLKIQRTQQEDSAVYLCASSVGSVNEQFFGPGTRLTVL.

The J gene is TRBJ1-4, the V gene TRBV6-6; D might be TRBD1 (5 bases). CDR1 is MNHNY and CDR2 is SVGAGI in the germline V gene (reference sequence). CDR3 length: 15 amino acids. V dropped 5 bases and J dropped 8 bases, with 18 bases sitting between them. The CDR3: CASSPREGLGEKLFF. The CDR3 region has the DNA TGTGCCAGCAGTCCCCGAGAGGGGTTAGGGGAAAAACTGTTTTTT.